These 13 T cell receptor beta chains were all obtained from the same sample, sequenced in a study of T-cell reconstitution after alpha-beta-depleted transplantation in children. Preparation of the TCRbeta library involved a method that used unique molecular identifiers. TCRdb itself ran the PCR reads through MiXCR, one entry per CDR3 protein. The table includes about 610,000 distinct CDR3 sequences, 25% to 30% detected once. This material consisted of PBMCs, taken before TCRalphabeta/CD19-depleted stem cell transplant. These receptors were taken from a boy under two years old with Wiskott-Aldrich syndrome, due to receive a stem cell transplant.

The rearrangement uses TRBV5-1 and TRBJ2-1; maybe TRBD2 (5 bases). V lost 1 base and J 1 base, leaving 9 bases between the germline ends. This CDR3 has 15 amino acids. Germline V lookup: CDR1 SGHRS, CDR2 YFSETQ. In nucleotides, the CDR3 is TGCGCCAGCAGCTTGTACGGGGATTCCTACAATGAGCAGTTCTTC. Translation gives CASSLYGDSYNEQFF.

The V and J genes are TRBV5-1 and TRBJ2-7; 10 nucleotides align to TRBD2. V dropped 2 bases and J dropped 2; count of bases not matched to a gene: 7. This CDR3 is 16 amino acids long. The germline V gene encodes CDR1 SGHRS and CDR2 YFSETQ. The CDR3 loop reads CASSFYRTSGTYEQYF. DNA for the CDR3: TGCGCCAGCAGCTTCTACCGGACTAGCGGTACCTACGAGCAGTACTTC. Drawing the rest from reference TRBV5-1 and TRBJ2-7, the complete variable domain is KAGVTQTPRYLIKTRGQQVTLSCSPISGHRSVSWYQQTPGQGLQFLFEYFSETQRNKGNFPGRFSGRQFSNSRSEMNVSTLELGDSALYLCASSFYRTSGTYEQYFGPGTRLTVT.

This clonotype was counted a few times. CDR3 in amino acids: CAISGSLGANVLTF. The CDR3, as DNA: TGTGCCATCAGTGGAAGTTTGGGGGCCAACGTCCTGACTTTC. V gene TRBV10-3 combines with J gene TRBJ2-6; D is ambiguous. Germline loops: CDR1 ENHRY, CDR2 SYGVKD. The V end was cut by 4 bases, the J end by 4 bases, with 8 bases between. The CDR3 extends over 14 amino acids.

This clonotype was seen more than once but under ten times. This chain connects TRBV30 to TRBJ2-7; 7 bases align to TRBD2. Per germline, CDR1 GTSNPN and CDR2 SVGIG (reference sequence). V dropped 0 bases and J dropped 3; count of bases not matched to a gene: 2. The CDR3 has 13 residues. CDR3 coding DNA: TGTGCCTGGAGTGTAGGCGGGAGCTACGAGCAGTACTTC. Translation gives CAWSVGGSYEQYF.

This chain links TRBV12-3 or TRBV12-4 with TRBJ2-3; D remains unclear. V lost 6 bases and J 3 bases, leaving 7 bases between the germline ends. The CDR3 is 12 residues long. CDR3 protein: CASRRLTDTQYF. The CDR3 bases are TGTGCCAGCAGGCGACTGACAGATACGCAGTATTTT.

The genes are TRBV2 and TRBJ2-7; TRBD2 matches 8 bases. CDR3 length: 14 residues. Germline CDR1 and CDR2: SNHLY and FYNNEI. Unmatched junction bases numbered 3, after V lost 2 bases and J lost 3 bases. CDR3 nucleotides: TGTGCCAGCAGTGAAACCCTAGCGGGCTACGAGCAGTACTTC. Amino acid sequence: CASSETLAGYEQYF.

This clonotype was counted a few times. The genes are TRBV29-1 and TRBJ2-5, with D hard to call. Germline-derived CDR1 and CDR2 are SQVTM and ANQGSEA. This CDR3 comprises 13 residues. The V end lost 4 bases, the J end lost 4 bases, and 13 bases lay between the germline ends. The CDR3, as DNA: TGCAGCGTTGGCCGGTTCTGGCGAGAGACCCAGTACTTC. This encodes CSVGRFWRETQYF. The complete variable domain, with remaining parts taken from reference TRBV29-1 and TRBJ2-5, reads SAVISQKPSRDICQRGTSLTIQCQVDSQVTMMFWYRQQPGQSLTLIATANQGSEATYESGFVIDKFPISRPNLTFSTLTVSNMSPEDSSIYLCSVGRFWRETQYFGPGTRLLVL.

This chain links TRBV29-1 with TRBJ2-2, with 7 bases fitting TRBD2. This CDR3 has 13 residues. CDR1 and CDR2 from the germline V gene are SQVTM and ANQGSEA. J was trimmed by 6 bases and V by 4 bases; bases with no gene match: 5. Written as DNA, the CDR3 is TGCAGCGTTGGAATAGCGGGCGCCGGGGAGCTGTTTTTT. Its translation is CSVGIAGAGELFF.

The rearrangement uses TRBV15 and TRBJ2-3, with TRBD2 identical over 9 bases. Germline lookup yields CDR1 LNHNV and CDR2 YYDKDF (reference sequence). Losses at the gene ends were 1 base for V and 6 bases for J; bases not matched to a gene: 8. This CDR3 is built from 16 residues. CDR3: CATSRGPSGAEDTQYF. DNA for the CDR3: TGTGCCACCAGCAGAGGACCTAGCGGGGCCGAGGATACGCAGTATTTT.

The chain carries TRBV6-1 and TRBJ1-2; 7 positions agree with TRBD1. Trimming cost V 5 bases and J 0 bases; bases outside gene matches: 12. The length of the CDR3 is 17 residues. Germline V gene lookup returns CDR1 MNHNS and CDR2 SASEGT. The CDR3 here is CASSLSTGALANYGYTF. For the CDR3, the DNA is TGTGCCAGCAGTCTGTCAACAGGGGCCCTAGCTAACTATGGCTACACCTTC.

There are a few counts of this clonotype. This chain links TRBV27 with TRBJ2-4; D call uncertain. The CDR3 has 13 amino acids. The germline V gene encodes CDR1 MNHEY and CDR2 SMNVEV (reference sequence). V lost 2 bases, J lost 9 bases, and 11 bases lay in between. The CDR3 region is CASSLGRMSIQYF. The CDR3 nucleotides read TGTGCCAGCAGTTTAGGCCGGATGAGCATTCAGTACTTC.

The rearrangement uses TRBV7-9 and TRBJ1-1, with 7 bases identical to TRBD1. In germline, CDR1 is SEHNR, CDR2 FQNEAQ (reference sequence). V trimming: 4 bases; J trimming: 6 bases; junction bases outside the gene matches: 5. CDR3 length: 13 amino acids. The DNA for the CDR3 is TGTGCCAGCAGCTCAACAGGGGAGGCTGAAGCTTTCTTT. Protein: CASSSTGEAEAFF. The entire variable domain, with the rest obtained from reference TRBV7-9 and TRBJ1-1, is as follows: DTGVSQNPRHKITKRGQNVTFRCDPISEHNRLYWYRQTLGQGPEFLTYFQNEAQLEKSRLLSDRFSAERPKGSFSTLEIQRTEQGDSAMYLCASSSTGEAEAFFGQGTRLTVV.

This clonotype was recorded a few times. The V call is TRBV7-9, the J call TRBJ2-1; D not certain. V lost 2 bases and J 10 bases, leaving 15 bases between the germline ends. Germline lookup yields CDR1 SEHNR and CDR2 FQNEAQ (reference sequence). The CDR3 length is 14 residues. DNA for the CDR3: TGTGCCAGCAGCTTAACCGTGATTGGGTTGGAGCAGTTCTTC. Its protein product is CASSLTVIGLEQFF. The full variable domain, in which reference TRBV7-9 and TRBJ2-1 provide the parts outside the CDR3, is DTGVSQNPRHKITKRGQNVTFRCDPISEHNRLYWYRQTLGQGPEFLTYFQNEAQLEKSRLLSDRFSAERPKGSFSTLEIQRTEQGDSAMYLCASSLTVIGLEQFFGPGTRLTVL.